The 28 T cell receptor beta chains listed next were all sequenced from one sample in a study of blood T cell repertoires in COVID-19. Clones were sequenced by immunoSEQ multiplex PCR, and TCRdb holds only the in-frame ones, with some missing. The profile shows around 140,000 clones, 87% of them singletons. Sequenced: peripheral blood. The receptors originated from a man at least 80 years old with acute or convalescent COVID-19.

V usage is TRBV4-1 and J usage is TRBJ1-1, with TRBD1 matching 11 bases. With V trimmed by 1 base and J by 4 bases, 2 bases remained unmatched. CDR3 length equals 15 residues. The germline gives CDR1 MGHRA, CDR2 YSYEKL. This CDR3 is CASSQGTGGGTEAFF. DNA for the CDR3: TGCGCCAGCAGCCAAGGGACAGGGGGCGGCACTGAAGCTTTCTTT.

The chain links TRBV28 to TRBJ2-3; 7 nucleotides agree with TRBD1. From germline, CDR1 is MDHEN and CDR2 SYDVKM. Trimming took 7 bases from V and 5 from J; bases not matched to a gene: 9. This CDR3 has 14 residues. The CDR3 spells CASTTRQGRDTQYF. CDR3 nucleotide sequence: TGTGCCAGCACCACTAGACAGGGTAGAGATACGCAGTATTTT.

This clone has only one observation. The chain combines TRBV5-4 with TRBJ2-7; 12 nucleotides agree with TRBD2. The CDR3 consists of 16 residues. The V and J ends lost 4 bases and 7 bases, in that order; junction bases with no gene match: 12. Germline CDR1 SGHNT, CDR2 YYREEE (reference sequence). CDR3 amino acids: CASSDKRLAGASEQYF. The CDR3 DNA reads TGTGCCAGCAGCGATAAAAGACTAGCGGGAGCGAGTGAGCAGTACTTC. Looking up the rest from reference TRBV5-4 and TRBJ2-7 gives the full variable domain: ETGVTQSPTHLIKTRGQQVTLRCSSQSGHNTVSWYQQALGQGPQFIFQYYREEENGRGNFPPRFSGLQFPNYSSELNVNALELDDSALYLCASSDKRLAGASEQYFGPGTRLTVT.

The rearrangement uses TRBV6-6 and TRBJ2-4, with TRBD2 identical over 8 bases. This CDR3 spans 15 amino acids. V trimming: 6 bases; J trimming: 3 bases; junction bases outside the gene matches: 7. Germline loops: CDR1 MNHNY, CDR2 SVGAGI (reference sequence). Here the CDR3 DNA reads TGTGCCAGCAGGACAGCGGGGGTGGGCAAAAACATTCAGTACTTC. It is translated as CASRTAGVGKNIQYF.

On this clone: Other nucleotide sequences in the sample specify the same CDR3. The chain combines TRBV6-5 with TRBJ1-1; TRBD1 is a possible D gene (5 bases). Trimming took 0 bases from V and 5 from J, leaving 7 bases between them. The germline gives CDR1 MNHEY, CDR2 SVGAGI. The CDR3 has 13 amino acids. The CDR3 DNA is TGTGCCAGCAGTTACTCGGGGGGTACTGAAGCTTTCTTT. Translating it yields CASSYSGGTEAFF.

As for this clone: The germline gene is not matched at one end of the junction; a read error may be the cause. This chain links TRBV14 with TRBJ2-5; D may be TRBD2 (5 bases). CDR1 and CDR2 from the germline V gene are SGHDN and FVKESK. This CDR3 spans 15 amino acids. CDR3 nucleotides: TGTGCCAGCAGCCGAAGACGGGAAGGTCAAGAGCCCCAGTACTTC. This sequence encodes CASSRRREGQEPQYF.

The J gene is TRBJ2-3, the V gene TRBV7-2; TRBD2 agrees at 9 bases. CDR3 length equals 17 residues. Per germline, CDR1 SGHTA and CDR2 FQGNSA. V trimming: 5 bases; J trimming: 2 bases; junction bases outside the gene matches: 11. CDR3 nucleotides: TGTGCCAGCAGCAAAAGGATACGACTAGCGGACACAGATACGCAGTATTTT. Its protein product is CASSKRIRLADTDTQYF.

V and J are TRBV5-6 and TRBJ2-5; 9 bases map to TRBD2. Germline V CDR1 and CDR2: SGHDT, YYEEEE. Unmatched junction bases numbered 3, after V lost 6 bases and J lost 0 bases. The CDR3 extends over 14 amino acids. CDR3 region: CASTPSGNQETQYF. Written as DNA, the CDR3 is TGTGCCAGCACGCCTAGCGGGAACCAAGAGACCCAGTACTTC.

The chain is built from TRBV6-1 and TRBJ2-2; D perhaps matches TRBD1 (6 bases). V was clipped by 3 bases and J by 6 bases, with 11 bases between them. Germline-derived CDR1 and CDR2 are MNHNS and SASEGT. This CDR3 is built from 14 residues. As DNA, the CDR3 is TGTGCCAGCAGTGACAGGGGTGGAGCCGGGGAGCTGTTTTTT. This translates into CASSDRGGAGELFF.

V and J are TRBV28 and TRBJ2-7; 7 bases match TRBD2. The CDR3 is 14 amino acids. Trimming removed 5 bases from V and 5 bases from J; junction bases left unmatched: 9. Germline V gives CDR1 MDHEN, CDR2 SYDVKM. CDR3 nucleotides: TGTGCCAGCAGTACCGTGGCGAGCGGGGACGAGCAGTACTTC. It encodes CASSTVASGDEQYF.

V and J are TRBV5-8 and TRBJ1-1; the match to TRBD1 covers 7 bases. The CDR3 has 14 amino acids. The germline V gene has CDR1 SGHTS and CDR2 YDEGEE. The V gene end was trimmed by 5 bases and the J gene end by 4 bases; junction bases not matched to a gene: 8. The CDR3 DNA reads TGTGCCAGCAGAACGACAGGGCTTGCCACTGAAGCTTTCTTT. Amino acid sequence: CASRTTGLATEAFF.

The rearrangement joins TRBV2 to TRBJ2-1; 11 bases match TRBD1. J gave up 0 bases and V 7 bases, and 2 bases lay outside the gene matches. Germline V gene data show CDR1 as SNHLY and CDR2 as FYNNEI. The CDR3 loop spans 15 amino acids. Here the CDR3 DNA reads TGTGCCAGCATTGGGACAGGGGGCTCCTACAATGAGCAGTTCTTC. The encoded protein is CASIGTGGSYNEQFF. The entire variable domain, with the rest obtained from reference TRBV2 and TRBJ2-1, is as follows: EPEVTQTPSHQVTQMGQEVILRCVPISNHLYFYWYRQILGQKVEFLVSFYNNEISEKSEIFDDQFSVERPDGSNFTLKIRSTKLEDSAMYFCASIGTGGSYNEQFFGPGTRLTVL.

The rearrangement joins TRBV3-1 (or the pseudogene TRBV3-2) to TRBJ1-6, with D possibly being TRBD1 (6 bases). CDR3 length: 14 amino acids. Germline lookup yields CDR1 LGHDT and CDR2 YNNKEL (reference sequence). With 5 bases removed from V and 9 bases from J, the gap between germline ends came to 14 bases. Written as DNA, the CDR3 is TGTGCCAGCAGCTTGACAGGAGAGGGTTCACCCCTCCACTTT. As protein: CASSLTGEGSPLHF.

In its sample, this clone was seen once. The genes are TRBV12-5 and TRBJ1-2; unclear D gene. CDR1 is LGHNT, CDR2 FRNRAP, per germline. Trimming cost V 3 bases and J 5 bases, with 7 bases left between them. The CDR3 sequence is 12 residues long. The CDR3 DNA sequence: TGTGCTAGTGGTTTCCAGAGGTATGGCTACACCTTC. Translating it yields CASGFQRYGYTF.

Comments on this clone: The same CDR3 also results from other DNA sequences found in this sample. The V call is TRBV5-1, the J call TRBJ1-1; D gene uncertain. The length of the CDR3 is 14 residues. V was cut by 0 bases and J by 2 bases, with 8 bases left in between. Germline CDR1 SGHRS, CDR2 YFSETQ. The CDR3 loop reads CASSLDSTNTEAFF. The CDR3, as DNA: TGCGCCAGCAGCTTGGACAGTACTAACACTGAAGCTTTCTTT.

The chain combines TRBV5-1 with TRBJ2-1, with 7 bases that match TRBD2. Germline lookup yields CDR1 SGHRS and CDR2 YFSETQ. The trim removed 5 bases at V and 7 bases at J, leaving 9 bases unmatched. CDR3 length equals 14 residues. DNA for the CDR3: TGCGCCAGCAGTAAACTCTCGCGGGAGAATGAGCAGTTCTTC. Translation gives CASSKLSRENEQFF.

The chain links TRBV19 to TRBJ2-7, with TRBD2 matching over 9 bases. This CDR3 contains 17 residues. With 3 bases clipped from V and 0 bases from J, the junction kept 9 bases outside the gene matches. Germline V gene data show CDR1 as LNHDA and CDR2 as SQIVND (reference sequence). The DNA for the CDR3 is TGTGCCAGTAGTATTCTGTCTAGCGGGGCCAGCTCCTACGAGCAGTACTTC. It codes for CASSILSSGASSYEQYF. The entire variable domain, with the rest obtained from reference TRBV19 and TRBJ2-7, is as follows: DGGITQSPKYLFRKEGQNVTLSCEQNLNHDAMYWYRQDPGQGLRLIYYSQIVNDFQKGDIAEGYSVSREKKESFPLTVTSAQKNPTAFYLCASSILSSGASSYEQYFGPGTRLTVT.

CDR3 DNA sequence: TGTGCCAGCAGCTCAAGGACTAGCGGTCTCCCCTACGAGCAGTACTTC. It specifies CASSSRTSGLPYEQYF. This sequence joins TRBV11-3 and TRBJ2-7; 10 bases line up with TRBD2. This CDR3 is built from 16 residues. Germline CDR1 and CDR2: SGHNT and YENEEA. J lost 2 bases, V lost 4 bases, and 8 bases had no gene match. The full variable domain, in which reference TRBV11-3 and TRBJ2-7 provide the parts outside the CDR3, is EAGVVQSPRYKIIEKKQPVAFWCNPISGHNTLYWYLQNLGQGPELLIRYENEEAVDDSQLPKDRFSAERLKGVDSTLKIQPAELGDSAVYLCASSSRTSGLPYEQYFGPGTRLTVT.

CDR3 residues: CASSLTGDGSPLHF. The CDR3 nucleotides are TGTGCCAGCAGCTTGACAGGGGATGGGTCACCCCTCCACTTT. The rearrangement joins TRBV7-9 to TRBJ1-6; the match to TRBD1 covers 8 bases. The V gene end was trimmed by 3 bases and the J gene end by 10 bases; junction bases not matched to a gene: 5. The V gene's germline CDR1 is SEHNR and CDR2 FQNEAQ (reference sequence). The CDR3 has 14 residues. The variable domain in full, with the rest retrieved from reference TRBV7-9 and TRBJ1-6, is DTGVSQNPRHKITKRGQNVTFRCDPISEHNRLYWYRQTLGQGPEFLTYFQNEAQLEKSRLLSDRFSAERPKGSFSTLEIQRTEQGDSAMYLCASSLTGDGSPLHFGNGTRLTVT.

DNA for the CDR3: TGTGCCAGCAGTTTAAAGTATGCAATCGTTAGGCCCCAGCATTTT. Its translation is CASSLKYAIVRPQHF. This chain connects TRBV28 to TRBJ1-5, with D hard to call. CDR3 size: 15 residues. The V and J ends lost 2 bases and 9 bases respectively, with 17 bases between them. The germline V gene encodes CDR1 MDHEN and CDR2 SYDVKM.

The chain combines TRBV5-1 with TRBJ1-2; 7 bases match TRBD1. The CDR3 runs 12 residues. The junction had 7 bases not matched to a gene; V was cut back by 4 bases and J by 10 bases. CDR1 and CDR2 from the germline V gene are SGHRS and YFSETQ. The CDR3 DNA reads as TGCGCCAGCAGCCCATGGACAGGACTCTACACCTTC. Amino acids: CASSPWTGLYTF.

The J gene is TRBJ1-5, the V gene TRBV30; TRBD1 is a possible D gene (6 bases). The CDR3 sequence is 15 residues long. The germline V gene has CDR1 GTSNPN and CDR2 SVGIG (reference sequence). Trimming pared 3 bases from V and 4 bases from J, leaving 16 bases between. This CDR3 is CAWSLPGGTNQPQHF. In nucleotides, the CDR3 is TGTGCCTGGAGCTTACCGGGGGGGACAAATCAGCCCCAGCATTTT.

The chain has TRBV6-5 and TRBJ1-4, with TRBD1 matching over 8 bases. J lost 5 bases, V lost 6 bases, and 5 bases had no gene match. Per germline, CDR1 MNHEY and CDR2 SVGAGI. This CDR3 has 14 residues. This CDR3 is CASRRDRRNEKLFF. In nucleotides, the CDR3 is TGTGCCAGCAGAAGGGACAGGCGGAATGAAAAACTGTTTTTT.

The rearrangement uses TRBV4-1 and TRBJ2-1; 7 bases match TRBD1. V shed 1 base and J 6 bases; nucleotides not matched to a gene: 9. CDR3 length equals 16 residues. The germline gives CDR1 MGHRA, CDR2 YSYEKL. The CDR3 spells CASSQGETGWVNEQFF. DNA of the CDR3: TGCGCCAGCAGCCAAGGGGAGACAGGGTGGGTCAATGAGCAGTTCTTC.

The table lists this clone with a count of one. The genes are TRBV5-1 and TRBJ2-5, with 9 nucleotides matching TRBD1. The CDR3 contains 14 residues. V was pared by 4 bases and J by 5 bases, with 6 bases of the junction left unmatched. Germline V gene data show CDR1 as SGHRS and CDR2 as YFSETQ. The CDR3 bases are TGCGCCAGCAGCCCAGGACAGGGGTGGGAGACCCAGTACTTC. This sequence encodes CASSPGQGWETQYF.

V gene TRBV5-1 combines with J gene TRBJ1-2, with TRBD1 matching over 8 bases. CDR3 size: 15 residues. Germline CDR1 reads SGHRS; CDR2 reads YFSETQ. After removal of 4 bases from V and 4 bases from J, the junction contained 9 bases not matched to a gene. As DNA, the CDR3 is TGCGCCAGCAGCAAGGACAGGGAGGACGGCTATGGCTACACCTTC. Amino acids: CASSKDREDGYGYTF.

The chain is built from TRBV10-3 and TRBJ1-2, with 7 positions matching TRBD1. Germline lookup yields CDR1 ENHRY and CDR2 SYGVKD. This CDR3 contains 15 residues. Trimming removed 4 bases from V and 2 bases from J; junction bases left unmatched: 7. The CDR3 sequence: CAISGGQGENYGYTF. CDR3 coding DNA: TGTGCCATCAGTGGGGGGCAGGGGGAGAACTATGGCTACACCTTC.

The chain is built from TRBV12-3 or TRBV12-4 and TRBJ2-7; the D gene is possibly TRBD2 (6 bases). Trimming took off 4 bases at V and 4 bases at J, with 11 bases between the two ends. The CDR3 covers 13 residues. CDR3 amino acids: CASSSVGGYEQYF. The CDR3 DNA follows: TGTGCCAGCAGTTCCGTCGGGGGTTACGAGCAGTACTTC.